The entry that follows covers one TCR beta chain sequence. Produced via immunoSEQ multiplex PCR; TCRdb's table is partial and in-frame only. The repertoire consists of about 6,200 clones, with approximately 80% occurring once and the leading ten covering roughly an eighth. This CDR3 spans 14 amino acids. The V and J ends lost 2 bases and 2 bases respectively, with 7 bases between them. Germline V CDR1 and CDR2: LNHDA, SQIVND (reference sequence). This entry comes from a study of T cell clones after liver transplantation. At the level of the study: TCRbeta sequencing after a pre-transplant mixed lymphocyte reaction identified graft-donor-reactive clones, later tracked in post-transplant blood. Three of the eight recipients were HCV-positive; the rest had non-autoimmune, non-viral transplant indications. Subjects received no induction therapy and standard immunosuppression until randomization at 12-24 months post-transplant.

The source material was CD8+ T cells from blood, sampled approximately 3.5 years after liver transplant. This chain connects TRBV19 to TRBJ1-3; TRBD1 is a possible D gene (5 bases). The receptor was isolated from a human patient who received a liver transplant. The T cells may come from the graft donor. Here the CDR3 reads CASSISGTGNTIYF. CDR3 bases: TGTGCCAGTAGTATATCAGGGACTGGAAACACCATATATTTT.